Listed below are T cell receptor beta chains from one sample, sequenced in a study of cytomegalovirus exposure and HLA in healthy donors. Assay used: immunoSEQ multiplex PCR; TCRdb lists only in-frame clones, some missing. The data contain roughly 200,000 clones, around nine tenths of them singletons. Sequencing was done on a sample of PBMCs. These receptors originate from a young woman in good health and CMV-seronegative. Both conserved end residues are part of each CDR3. The order of the fields is D gene, clone size, J gene, V gene, CDR3 DNA, CDR3 protein. D genes are given only for firm matches. Not every row has a clone size; where given, it reads once, few, many or a size class.

TRBD1 - TRBJ1-6 TRBV27 TGTGCCAGCAGCCGGACAGGCTTCAATTCACCCCTCCACTTT CASSRTGFNSPLHF
TRBD2 few TRBJ2-1 TRBV7-9 TGTGCCAGCAGCTTAGCGACTAGCTGGCCCAATGAGCAGTTCTTC CASSLATSWPNEQFF
- - TRBJ1-6 TRBV7-2 TGTGCCAGCAGAGCAGAGGAGGTCGGAAATTCACCCCTCCACTTT CASRAEEVGNSPLHF
- - TRBJ2-1 TRBV7-2 TGTGCCAGCAGCACAGAGACGCGCAATGAGCAGTTCTTC CASSTETRNEQFF
TRBD1 - TRBJ1-1 TRBV7-9 TGTGCCAGCAGCCCGGACAGGGTAGGGACTGCTGAAGCTTTCTTT CASSPDRVGTAEAFF
- - TRBJ1-6 TRBV5-6 TGTGCCAGCGGTAACGCGGGTTTGTCACCCCTCCACTTT CASGNAGLSPLHF
- - TRBJ2-1 TRBV4-1 TGCGCCAGCAGCCAAGAGAGTTTATTGCGGGGTGAGCAGTTCTTC CASSQESLLRGEQFF
- - TRBJ2-3 TRBV30 TGTGCCTCCCCGGGACTCTCCACAGATACGCAGTATTTT CASPGLSTDTQYF
- - TRBJ1-4 TRBV4-1 TGCGCCAGCAGCCAAACGGGGGTGCGGACTAATGAAAAACTGTTTTTT CASSQTGVRTNEKLFF
- once TRBJ1-1 TRBV29-1 TGCAGCGTCCGGAAGGGGTCTGGCAGCACTGAAGCTTTCTTT CSVRKGSGSTEAFF
TRBD1 - TRBJ2-7 TRBV19 TGTGCCAGTAGTAGGGACAGGGGTTACGAGCAGTACTTC CASSRDRGYEQYF
- - TRBJ2-7 TRBV9 TGTGCCAGCAGCGTAGAGGACAGCGCCTACGAGCAGTACTTC CASSVEDSAYEQYF